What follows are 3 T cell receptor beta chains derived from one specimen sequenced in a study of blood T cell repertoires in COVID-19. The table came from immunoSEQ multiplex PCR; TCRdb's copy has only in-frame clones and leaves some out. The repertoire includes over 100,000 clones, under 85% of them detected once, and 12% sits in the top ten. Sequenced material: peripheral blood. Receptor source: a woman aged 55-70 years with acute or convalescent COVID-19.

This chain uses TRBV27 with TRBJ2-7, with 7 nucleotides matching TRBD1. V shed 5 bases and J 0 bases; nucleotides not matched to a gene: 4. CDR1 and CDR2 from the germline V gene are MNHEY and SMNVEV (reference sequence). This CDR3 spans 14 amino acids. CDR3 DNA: TGTGCCAGCAGTCCAGCAGGGGGCTCCTACGAGCAGTACGTC. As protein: CASSPAGGSYEQYV.

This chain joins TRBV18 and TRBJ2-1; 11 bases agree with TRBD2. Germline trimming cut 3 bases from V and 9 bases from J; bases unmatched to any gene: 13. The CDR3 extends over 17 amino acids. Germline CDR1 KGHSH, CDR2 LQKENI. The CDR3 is CASSPPGLAGNEREQFF. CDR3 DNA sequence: TGTGCCAGCTCACCCCCCGGACTAGCGGGCAATGAGCGTGAGCAGTTCTTC.

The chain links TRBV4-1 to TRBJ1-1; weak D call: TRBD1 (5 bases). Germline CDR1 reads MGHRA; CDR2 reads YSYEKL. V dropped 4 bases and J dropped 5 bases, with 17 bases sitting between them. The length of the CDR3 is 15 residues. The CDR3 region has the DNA TGCGCCAGCAGCCGGCCACAACCCCGGGGGACTGAAGCTTTCTTT. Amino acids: CASSRPQPRGTEAFF.